A selection of T cell receptor beta chains follows, all from one sample in a study of blood T cell repertoires in COVID-19. Profiled with immunoSEQ multiplex PCR; TCRdb holds only in-frame clones, not every one. The repertoire has 230,000 or so clones, 90% of them found once; the top ten carry 2.1%. The sequenced sample was peripheral blood. The receptors were sampled from a woman aged 55-70 years with COVID-19, enrolled during active disease. CDR3s include the opening cysteine and the closing phenylalanine or tryptophan. The D gene is left open where the match is weak. Size values are once, few and many counts, or a class for expanded clones, and some rows have none.

abundance: -
j_gene: TRBJ1-2
d_gene: TRBD1
v_gene: TRBV6-6
CDR3aa: CASRQTGTGYGYGYTF
CDR3nt: TGTGCCAGCAGGCAGACCGGGACAGGGTATGGCTATGGCTACACCTTC

abundance: -
j_gene: TRBJ1-2
d_gene: TRBD1
v_gene: TRBV18
CDR3aa: CASSLQTGGSGVINYGYTF
CDR3nt: TGTGCCAGCTCACTCCAGACAGGGGGTTCGGGGGTAATCAACTATGGCTACACCTTC

abundance: once
j_gene: TRBJ2-5
d_gene: TRBD2
v_gene: TRBV11-2
CDR3aa: CASSLGGGPETQYF
CDR3nt: TGTGCCAGCAGCTTAGGGGGGGGTCCAGAGACCCAGTACTTC

abundance: -
j_gene: TRBJ1-2
d_gene: -
v_gene: TRBV15
CDR3aa: CATSRDLGGYTF
CDR3nt: TGTGCCACCAGCAGAGATCTCGGGGGCTACACCTTC

abundance: -
j_gene: TRBJ2-5
d_gene: TRBD2
v_gene: TRBV7-9
CDR3aa: CASSWGLVQETQYF
CDR3nt: TGTGCCAGCAGCTGGGGACTAGTGCAAGAGACCCAGTACTTC

abundance: -
j_gene: TRBJ2-7
d_gene: TRBD2
v_gene: TRBV3-1/TRBV3-2
CDR3aa: CASSQGAGRTYEQYF
CDR3nt: TGTGCCAGCAGCCAGGGAGCGGGGCGTACCTACGAGCAGTACTTC

abundance: -
j_gene: TRBJ2-7
d_gene: -
v_gene: TRBV3-1/TRBV3-2
CDR3aa: CASSWGRNSYEQYF
CDR3nt: TGTGCCAGCAGCTGGGGCAGGAACTCCTACGAGCAGTACTTC

abundance: -
j_gene: TRBJ1-1
d_gene: TRBD1
v_gene: TRBV5-1
CDR3aa: CASTDRADTEAFF
CDR3nt: TGCGCCAGCACGGACAGGGCGGACACTGAAGCTTTCTTT

abundance: -
j_gene: TRBJ2-1
d_gene: -
v_gene: TRBV6-2/TRBV6-3
CDR3aa: CASSYGAEQFF
CDR3nt: TGTGCCAGCAGTTATGGAGCGGAGCAGTTCTTC

abundance: -
j_gene: TRBJ1-2
d_gene: -
v_gene: TRBV6-2/TRBV6-3
CDR3aa: CASSYQKTGLPGIGYTF
CDR3nt: TGTGCCAGCAGTTACCAAAAGACAGGCCTCCCGGGAATTGGCTACACCTTC

abundance: -
j_gene: TRBJ2-1
d_gene: -
v_gene: TRBV18
CDR3aa: CASSENNEQFF
CDR3nt: TGTGCCAGCTCGGAGAACAATGAGCAGTTCTTC